The 24 T cell receptor beta chains in this list originate from one sample, sequenced in a study of OX40 agonist ivuxolimab in advanced cancers. The library was produced with the immunoSEQ multiplex PCR assay. Here the immuneACCESS table is served through TCRdb, limited to in-frame sequences with V and J called. Missing clones are a known gap in these copies; in checked studies unresolved V genes cover under half, and the rest lacks a known reason. The sample table contains about 64,000 clones; only one count was recorded for approximately 84% of them. Together, the top ten hold more than 8% of the sample. This specimen consisted of CD4+ or CD8+ T cells sorted from blood, obtained in a trial of the OX40 agonist ivuxolimab. All receptors derive from an adult with an advanced solid tumor such as melanoma, head and neck, liver or kidney cancer.

The CDR3: CASSPRDRANTEAFF. The DNA for the CDR3 is TGTGCCAGCAGTCCCAGGGACAGGGCGAACACTGAAGCTTTCTTT. The chain carries TRBV2 and TRBJ1-1, with 9 bases aligning to TRBD1. The junction had 5 bases not matched to a gene; V was cut back by 5 bases and J by 1 base. Germline V CDR1 and CDR2: SNHLY, FYNNEI. The CDR3 covers 15 residues.

This clone turned up a few times. The chain has TRBV7-9 and TRBJ1-2, with 7 bases identical to TRBD1. V gave up 5 bases and J gave up 8 bases; unmatched junction bases: 8. In germline, CDR1 is SEHNR, CDR2 FQNEAQ (reference sequence). This CDR3 region has 13 residues. CDR3 nucleotides: TGTGCCAGCAGCCAAGACAGGGTGGGAGGCTACACCTTC. As protein: CASSQDRVGGYTF.

The chain joins TRBV4-1 to TRBJ1-1; a possible D gene is TRBD1 (6 bases). The length of the CDR3 is 17 residues. Trimming removed 4 bases from V and 6 bases from J, with 24 bases in between. The germline V gene has CDR1 MGHRA and CDR2 YSYEKL. CDR3 sequence (DNA): TGCGCCAGCAGCCTTCACCGCGGACAGATAACAATGGCTGAAGCTTTCTTT. Its protein is CASSLHRGQITMAEAFF.

This chain uses TRBV9 with TRBJ1-4; 11 bases map to TRBD1. The CDR3 sequence is 14 residues long. Germline V gene lookup returns CDR1 SGDLS and CDR2 YYNGEE. The V and J ends lost 6 bases and 6 bases, in that order; junction bases with no gene match: 4. The DNA of the CDR3 is TGTGCCAGCACCAAGGGACAGGGGGATGAAAAACTGTTTTTT. Protein sequence: CASTKGQGDEKLFF.

This sequence joins TRBV9 and TRBJ1-2; D perhaps matches TRBD1 (6 bases). V dropped 0 bases and J dropped 1 base, with 10 bases sitting between them. CDR3 length: 15 amino acids. Germline assignment: CDR1 SGDLS and CDR2 YYNGEE. CDR3 coding DNA: TGTGCCAGCAGCGTAGAACAGGGACATAACTATGGCTACACCTTC. Amino acids: CASSVEQGHNYGYTF.

The rearrangement links TRBV7-2 to TRBJ1-1; 7 bases fit TRBD1. V was clipped by 1 base and J by 4 bases; unmatched bases: 9. CDR1 SGHTA and CDR2 FQGNSA come from the germline V gene. This CDR3 comprises 16 residues. The CDR3 sequence: CASSLGVGGGLTEAFF. The CDR3, as DNA: TGTGCCAGCAGCTTAGGTGTCGGAGGGGGCCTCACTGAAGCTTTCTTT.

Comment on this clone: Other DNA sequences within the sample encode an identical CDR3. The chain links TRBV11-2 to TRBJ2-2, with D possibly being TRBD2 (5 bases). V was trimmed by 1 base and J by 5 bases, leaving 5 bases between them. Germline V CDR1 and CDR2: SGHAT, FQNNGV. The CDR3 totals 13 residues. The CDR3 DNA follows: TGTGCCAGCAGCTTAGCGGGAACCGGGGAGCTGTTTTTT. Amino acid sequence: CASSLAGTGELFF.

This clone occurred once. At the DNA level, this CDR3 is encoded by other sequences in the same sample as well. The V and J genes are TRBV6-5 and TRBJ2-2; D not certain. Germline-derived CDR1 and CDR2 are MNHEY and SVGAGI. The CDR3 length is 13 residues. V was cut by 6 bases and J by 0 bases, with 5 bases left in between. The chain's CDR3 is CASSSSNTGELFF. CDR3 sequence (DNA): TGTGCCAGCAGCTCATCGAACACCGGGGAGCTGTTTTTT.

The J gene is TRBJ2-2, the V gene TRBV7-6; 9 bases map to TRBD1. V was pared by 5 bases and J by 3 bases, with 10 bases of the junction left unmatched. CDR3 size: 17 residues. Germline V CDR1 and CDR2: SGHVS, FNYEAQ. CDR3 region: CASSLEHRGPYTGELFF. CDR3 nucleotide sequence: TGTGCCAGCAGCCTAGAGCACAGGGGGCCCTACACCGGGGAGCTGTTTTTT.

The V and J genes are TRBV5-5 and TRBJ1-4; TRBD1 matches 10 bases. V trimming: 4 bases; J trimming: 8 bases; junction bases outside the gene matches: 8. This CDR3 spans 15 amino acids. CDR1 and CDR2 from the germline V gene are SGHKS and YYEKEE (reference sequence). The CDR3: CASSLGTGAWEKLFF. The CDR3 nucleotides read TGTGCCAGCAGCCTTGGGACAGGGGCATGGGAAAAACTGTTTTTT.

Written as DNA, the CDR3 is TGTGCCAGCAGCTCGGGACAGGGGGGCTACAATGAGCAGTTCTTC. Its translation is CASSSGQGGYNEQFF. J is TRBJ2-1 and V is TRBV7-9, with 11 bases lining up with TRBD1. The CDR3 spans 15 residues. Germline values: CDR1 SEHNR, CDR2 FQNEAQ (reference sequence). Trimming at V came to 4 bases and at J to 3 bases, leaving 2 bases not matched to a gene.

The V and J genes are TRBV6-1 and TRBJ2-1; no firm D call. Looked up from germline, CDR1 is MNHNS and CDR2 is SASEGT. Deletions cut 5 bases from V and 10 bases from J, with 12 bases between. The CDR3 spans 12 residues. CDR3 residues: CASSTQIHEQFF. The CDR3 DNA is TGTGCCAGCAGTACCCAGATCCACGAGCAGTTCTTC.

The rearrangement joins TRBV28 to TRBJ2-3; TRBD2 agrees at 13 bases. This CDR3 is built from 17 residues. Looked up from germline, CDR1 is MDHEN and CDR2 is SYDVKM. V shed 3 bases, J shed 5 bases, and the junction held 8 bases outside the gene matches. Written as DNA, the CDR3 is TGTGCCAGCAGTTTTCCCGGACTAGCGGGAGAATTAGATACGCAGTATTTT. As protein: CASSFPGLAGELDTQYF.

The chain joins TRBV15 to TRBJ1-4, with a possible D match to TRBD1 (6 bases). Germline V gene sequence: CDR1 LNHNV, CDR2 YYDKDF (reference sequence). Trimming removed 0 bases at V and 7 bases at J, with 15 bases between. The CDR3 sequence is 16 residues long. The CDR3 sequence: CATSRDPSRGGEKLFF. In DNA form, the CDR3 reads TGTGCCACCAGCAGAGATCCTAGCAGGGGAGGTGAAAAACTGTTTTTT.

The chain links TRBV7-2 to TRBJ2-2; D not certain. CDR1 and CDR2 from the germline V gene are SGHTA and FQGNSA. The CDR3 has 12 amino acids. The ends were cut back, 4 bases at V and 0 bases at J, with 0 bases in the middle. The CDR3 DNA reads as TGTGCCAGCAGCTCGAACACCGGGGAGCTGTTTTTT. Protein product: CASSSNTGELFF.

This clone was seen a few times. The chain has TRBV6-1 and TRBJ2-7; possible D gene TRBD1, 5 bases. Trimming took 6 bases from V and 7 from J, leaving 19 bases between them. Per the germline V gene, CDR1 is MNHNS and CDR2 is SASEGT. The CDR3 loop spans 14 amino acids. In DNA form, the CDR3 reads TGTGCCAGCAGCCAACAGGTCGCCTCCGGGGAGCAGTACTTC. The encoded protein is CASSQQVASGEQYF.

This chain connects TRBV9 to TRBJ1-3; no clear D gene. Trimming left V 0 bases short and J 1 base short, with 5 bases between. Germline V CDR1 and CDR2: SGDLS, YYNGEE. CDR3 size: 14 residues. The CDR3: CASSVEGSGNTIYF. DNA of the CDR3: TGTGCCAGCAGCGTAGAGGGATCTGGAAACACCATATATTTT.

The gene calls are TRBV7-3 and TRBJ2-7, with D maybe TRBD1 (7 bases). The germline V and J ends were trimmed by 1 base and 4 bases, with 17 bases remaining between them. From germline, CDR1 is SGHTA and CDR2 FQGTGA. The CDR3 is 16 residues long. CDR3 sequence reads: CASSLMSGGGKYEQYF. The CDR3 nucleotides are TGTGCCAGCAGCTTAATGTCCGGAGGGGGCAAGTACGAGCAGTACTTC.

For the CDR3, the DNA is TGTGCCAGCAGGGAAAACACTGAAGCTTTCTTT. It specifies CASRENTEAFF. The genes are TRBV27 and TRBJ1-1, with D uncertain. CDR3 length: 11 residues. Trimming took off 6 bases at V and 2 bases at J, with 4 bases between the two ends. Per the germline V gene, CDR1 is MNHEY and CDR2 is SMNVEV (reference sequence).

This chain joins TRBV28 and TRBJ1-1, with TRBD1 matching 8 bases. The CDR3 spans 14 residues. The J segment lost 11 bases and the V segment lost 2 bases, leaving 10 bases of the junction unmatched. Germline lookup yields CDR1 MDHEN and CDR2 SYDVKM. The CDR3 here is CASSLIFSTGGAFF. As DNA, the CDR3 is TGTGCCAGCAGTTTAATCTTCTCTACAGGGGGGGCTTTCTTT.

The chain employs TRBV18 and TRBJ1-6, with D tentatively TRBD1 (5 bases). Trimming stripped 3 bases from V and 4 bases from J, with 13 bases between. Germline V gene lookup returns CDR1 KGHSH and CDR2 LQKENI. The CDR3 extends over 16 amino acids. CDR3 loop: CASSPRDRQYNSPLHF. CDR3 bases: TGTGCCAGCTCACCCCGGGACCGCCAATATAATTCACCCCTCCACTTT.

This clone appeared a single time. V gene TRBV19 combines with J gene TRBJ1-2; 8 nucleotides line up with TRBD1. The CDR3 is 15 residues long. From germline, CDR1 is LNHDA and CDR2 SQIVND (reference sequence). Trimming took 6 bases from V and 1 from J; bases not matched to a gene: 7. In nucleotides, the CDR3 is TGTGCCAGTAGCGGACAGGGAGTCCTTAACTATGGCTACACCTTC. Its protein is CASSGQGVLNYGYTF.

The chain is built from TRBV5-6 and TRBJ1-1; tentative D call: TRBD1 (5 bases). From germline, CDR1 is SGHDT and CDR2 YYEEEE. This CDR3 has 15 residues. Trimming pared 6 bases from V and 5 bases from J, leaving 20 bases between. The DNA of the CDR3 is TGTGCCAGCACCAGAGGGACTGGTGCTAATACTGAAGCTTTCTTT. Its translation: CASTRGTGANTEAFF.

Points on this clone: The junction differs from germline at one of its ends, possibly a read error. The rearrangement links TRBV9 to TRBJ1-3, with D possibly being TRBD1 (5 bases). The CDR3 runs 16 residues. Germline V CDR1 and CDR2: SGDLS, YYNGEE. DNA for the CDR3: TGTGCCAGCAGCGGACTAGGGACCGCACCTGGGAACACCATATATTTT. Amino acid sequence: CASSGLGTAPGNTIYF.